The present T cell receptor beta chain was sequenced within a study of shared clonotypes between healthy human individuals. There were only Caucasian adults among the donors, and all lived in Nashville, Tennessee. The CDR3 consists of 14 residues. With 0 bases removed from V and 8 bases from J, the gap between germline ends came to 12 bases. Looked up from germline, CDR1 is SGHRS and CDR2 is YFSETQ. Replicate PCRs run on sorted subsets employed approximately 0.2 ug DNA, approximately 30,000 T cell genomes. Data came from immunoSEQ multiplex PCR; TCRdb stores just in-frame clones and leaves some out. The sample has roughly 760,000 clones, around 74% seen once.

This chain uses TRBV5-1 with TRBJ2-1; D call uncertain. The clonotype was recovered from a woman in her twenties or thirties in good health. Sequences were obtained from memory CD4+ T cells sorted from blood. Subset indicated: CD45RA-negative fraction. The CDR3 region has the DNA TGCGCCAGCAGCTTGGATGGTTTCGTCGATGAGCAGTTCTTC. Its translation: CASSLDGFVDEQFF.